Following are 22 T cell receptor beta chains from one sample sequenced in a study of T cell responses to AZD1222 COVID-19 vaccine. The table came from immunoSEQ multiplex PCR; TCRdb's copy has only in-frame clones and leaves some out. The sample shows 95,000 to 100,000 clones, roughly 86% of them seen only once. The starting material was peripheral blood, obtained 28 days after the second AZD1222 dose. Every receptor here comes from an adult who received the AZD1222 COVID-19 vaccine.

The rearrangement uses TRBV27 and TRBJ1-1, with 9 bases identical to TRBD1. Germline trimming cut 5 bases from V and 5 bases from J; bases unmatched to any gene: 6. CDR3 length: 14 residues. Germline loops: CDR1 MNHEY, CDR2 SMNVEV (reference sequence). In DNA, the CDR3 is TGTGCCAGCAGTCGATGGGACAGGGATACTGAAGCTTTCTTT. Its protein is CASSRWDRDTEAFF.

The chain carries TRBV6-5 and TRBJ2-1; D call uncertain. Germline CDR1 and CDR2: MNHEY and SVGAGI. The CDR3 contains 11 residues. V lost 11 bases and J 9 bases, leaving 14 bases between the germline ends. In DNA, the CDR3 is TGTGCCGCAAAGGATTACGGTGAGCAGTTCTTC. Encoded protein: CAAKDYGEQFF.

The CDR3 coding sequence is TGCAGTGCTAGAGTTCACTACGAGCAGTACTTC. Amino acid sequence: CSARVHYEQYF. The gene calls are TRBV20-1 and TRBJ2-7, with D uncertain. The CDR3 consists of 11 residues. Germline V CDR1 and CDR2: DFQATT, SNEGSKA (reference sequence). V was trimmed by 1 base and J by 3 bases, leaving 4 bases between them.

The chain is built from TRBV7-7 and TRBJ2-2, with D hard to call. The germline V gene encodes CDR1 SSHAT and CDR2 FNYEAQ (reference sequence). The CDR3 sequence is 14 residues long. V gave up 2 bases and J gave up 1 base, with 5 bases separating them. The CDR3 nucleotides are TGTGCCAGCAGCTTATCCGGGAACACCGGGGAGCTGTTTTTT. Protein: CASSLSGNTGELFF.

The chain couples TRBV5-4 to TRBJ2-7, with D unresolved. The V gene's germline CDR1 is SGHNT and CDR2 YYREEE (reference sequence). This CDR3 is built from 15 residues. Trimming removed 0 bases from V and 3 bases from J, with 13 bases in between. CDR3 residues: CASSLEVGVIYEQYF. CDR3 bases: TGTGCCAGCAGCTTGGAGGTTGGGGTGATCTACGAGCAGTACTTC. Full variable domain (remainder filled in from reference TRBV5-4 and TRBJ2-7): ETGVTQSPTHLIKTRGQQVTLRCSSQSGHNTVSWYQQALGQGPQFIFQYYREEENGRGNFPPRFSGLQFPNYSSELNVNALELDDSALYLCASSLEVGVIYEQYFGPGTRLTVT.

This sequence joins TRBV5-6 and TRBJ1-4, with D unresolved. This CDR3 is 13 amino acids long. Trimming removed 1 base at V and 10 bases at J, with 11 bases between. Germline V gene lookup returns CDR1 SGHDT and CDR2 YYEEEE. In DNA, the CDR3 is TGTGCCAGCAGCTTGAACCCCCCTTTAAAACTGTTTTTT. Encoded protein: CASSLNPPLKLFF.

The CDR3 DNA follows: TGCGCCAGCAGCTTGGCGGCCGGCTGGGTGGAGAATGAGCAGTTCTTC. This codes for CASSLAAGWVENEQFF. V and J are TRBV5-1 and TRBJ2-1; D call uncertain. The CDR3 runs 16 residues. The V end was cut by 0 bases, the J end by 7 bases, with 17 bases between. Germline values: CDR1 SGHRS, CDR2 YFSETQ. Full variable domain (rest looked up from reference TRBV5-1 and TRBJ2-1): KAGVTQTPRYLIKTRGQQVTLSCSPISGHRSVSWYQQTPGQGLQFLFEYFSETQRNKGNFPGRFSGRQFSNSRSEMNVSTLELGDSALYLCASSLAAGWVENEQFFGPGTRLTVL.

About this clone itself: The junction and the germline gene differ at one end; a read error may be behind it. The gene calls are TRBV18 and TRBJ2-7, with D possibly called TRBD1 or TRBD2 (5 bases each). CDR3 size: 17 residues. CDR1 and CDR2 from the germline V gene are KGHSH and LQKENI. The CDR3 bases are TGTGCCAGCTCACCAAGCCCCGGGACCCAGACCTCCAACGAGCAGTACTTC. It yields the protein CASSPSPGTQTSNEQYF.

The chain joins TRBV30 to TRBJ1-5; TRBD1 matches 7 bases. Germline CDR1 is GTSNPN and CDR2 is SVGIG (reference sequence). V shed 2 bases and J 3 bases; nucleotides not matched to a gene: 10. CDR3 length: 16 residues. This chain's CDR3 is CAWSLAQGTYNQPQHF. In nucleotides, the CDR3 is TGTGCCTGGAGTCTGGCACAGGGGACGTACAATCAGCCCCAGCATTTT. The full variable domain, its missing parts supplied by reference TRBV30 and TRBJ1-5, is SQTIHQWPATLVQPVGSPLSLECTVEGTSNPNLYWYRQAAGRGLQLLFYSVGIGQISSEVPQNLSASRPQDRQFILSSKKLLLSDSGFYLCAWSLAQGTYNQPQHFGDGTRLSIL.

The rearrangement joins TRBV21-1 to TRBJ1-2. TRBV21-1 is described as a pseudogene. The CDR3 length is 16 residues. This chain's CDR3 is CASSKMPDSSYHGYTF. The CDR3 DNA follows: TGTGCCAGCAGCAAAATGCCAGATAGTTCTTACCATGGCTACACCTTC.

V is TRBV4-2 and J is TRBJ1-1, with 8 bases that match TRBD1. Germline CDR1 is LGHNA and CDR2 is YNFKEQ. This CDR3 contains 14 residues. V lost 5 bases, J lost 1 base, and 3 bases stayed unmatched. This CDR3 is CASSNDRGNTEAFF. DNA of the CDR3: TGTGCCAGCAGCAACGACAGGGGGAACACTGAAGCTTTCTTT.

The V call is TRBV5-1, the J call TRBJ1-4, with TRBD1 matching 11 bases. The V gene's germline CDR1 is SGHRS and CDR2 YFSETQ. Germline trimming cut 4 bases from V and 11 bases from J; bases unmatched to any gene: 10. The CDR3 is 15 amino acids. The CDR3 DNA follows: TGCGCCAGCAGCCCGGGACAGGGGGGCTTTCTGAAACTGTTTTTT. This translates into CASSPGQGGFLKLFF.

The J gene is TRBJ2-3, the V gene TRBV3-1 (or the pseudogene TRBV3-2); 14 bases are shared with TRBD2. The V gene's germline CDR1 is LGHDT and CDR2 YNNKEL (reference sequence). V lost 4 bases and J lost 4; bases outside the gene matches: 7. This CDR3 is 17 amino acids long. DNA of the CDR3: TGTGCCAGCAGCCCTGGGACTAGCGGGAGAGGCGCAGATACGCAGTATTTT. Protein: CASSPGTSGRGADTQYF.

V usage is TRBV5-1 and J usage is TRBJ1-1, with D possibly matching TRBD1 (5 bases). The V gene's germline CDR1 is SGHRS and CDR2 YFSETQ. The CDR3 runs 15 residues. V lost 5 bases to trimming and J lost 1 base, with 15 bases between them. The CDR3 protein is CASSPQGGQNTEAFF. CDR3 in DNA: TGCGCCAGCAGTCCTCAGGGAGGCCAGAACACTGAAGCTTTCTTT.

This clone was recorded only once. The chain joins TRBV7-3 to TRBJ2-5; D might be TRBD2 (5 bases). Germline V CDR1 and CDR2: SGHTA, FQGTGA. V lost 3 bases and J 4 bases, leaving 12 bases between the germline ends. This CDR3 has 14 residues. In nucleotides, the CDR3 is TGTGCCAGCAGCTTCCAAGCTAGCTCAGAGACCCAGTACTTC. Its translation: CASSFQASSETQYF.

For the CDR3, the DNA is TGCGCCAGCAGCTTAGACGGACAAGCGGGAAACACCATATATTTT. As protein: CASSLDGQAGNTIYF. The rearrangement joins TRBV5-1 to TRBJ1-3; D is perhaps TRBD1 (5 bases). The ends were cut back, 2 bases at V and 4 bases at J, with 13 bases in the middle. Germline V gives CDR1 SGHRS, CDR2 YFSETQ. CDR3 size: 15 residues.

The chain is built from TRBV7-2 and TRBJ2-3; possibly TRBD2 for D (6 bases). V lost 3 bases and J lost 5, with 12 bases in between. The CDR3 totals 14 residues. Germline CDR1 and CDR2: SGHTA and FQGNSA. The CDR3 loop reads CASSFPGVVDTQYF. CDR3 bases: TGTGCCAGCAGCTTTCCGGGAGTGGTAGATACGCAGTATTTT.

The chain carries TRBV28 and TRBJ2-7; 10 bases fit TRBD1. CDR1 and CDR2 from the germline V gene are MDHEN and SYDVKM. This CDR3 spans 17 amino acids. V shed 5 bases, J shed 9 bases, and the junction held 19 bases outside the gene matches. This CDR3 reads CASSAGWSTGGYRVQYF. In DNA, the CDR3 is TGTGCCAGCAGTGCAGGCTGGTCGACAGGGGGCTATCGTGTGCAGTACTTC.

The chain couples TRBV23-1 to TRBJ2-1; D is uncertain. TRBV23-1 qualifies as an ORF whose function is uncertain. This CDR3 is 13 amino acids long. V lost 3 bases, J lost 5 bases, and 8 bases lay in between. CDR3 sequence reads: CASSHPRHNEQFF. The CDR3 DNA reads TGCGCCAGCAGTCACCCTAGGCACAATGAGCAGTTCTTC.

The rearrangement joins TRBV2 to TRBJ2-7; TRBD2 matches 7 bases. Per germline, CDR1 SNHLY and CDR2 FYNNEI. The CDR3 totals 15 residues. V lost 5 bases to trimming and J lost 0 bases; unmatched junction nucleotides: 7. The DNA of the CDR3 is TGTGCCAGCAGTTCGGGACTAAAAGTCTCCTACGAGCAGTACTTC. This encodes CASSSGLKVSYEQYF.

V is TRBV7-3 and J is TRBJ1-1; possibly TRBD1 for D (6 bases). Trimming shortened V by 1 base and J by 4 bases, and 7 bases separated the two germline ends. This CDR3 is 13 amino acids long. Germline assignment: CDR1 SGHTA and CDR2 FQGTGA. This CDR3 reads CASSLMDSTEAFF. The CDR3 nucleotides read TGTGCCAGCAGCTTAATGGACAGCACTGAAGCTTTCTTT. Drawing the rest from reference TRBV7-3 and TRBJ1-1, the complete variable domain is GAGVSQTPSNKVTEKGKYVELRCDPISGHTALYWYRQSLGQGPEFLIYFQGTGAADDSGLPNDRFFAVRPEGSVSTLKIQRTERGDSAVYLCASSLMDSTEAFFGQGTRLTVV.

This chain uses TRBV10-3 with TRBJ1-2, with a possible D match to TRBD1 (6 bases). The CDR3 extends over 15 amino acids. Germline loops: CDR1 ENHRY, CDR2 SYGVKD. The ends were cut back, 2 bases at V and 7 bases at J, with 17 bases in the middle. For the CDR3, the DNA is TGTGCCATCAGTGAGCCGGGAACGGTCAGGGGTGGCTACACCTTC. Encoded protein: CAISEPGTVRGGYTF.